The 17 T cell receptor beta chains in this list originate from one sample, sequenced in a study of cytomegalovirus exposure and HLA in healthy donors. PCR involved 60 Vbeta and 13 Jbeta primers. Produced via immunoSEQ multiplex PCR; TCRdb's table is partial and in-frame only. The table has some 100,000 clones, about 75% seen once. The specimen was PBMCs. These receptors all come from a male donor in good health and CMV-seropositive.

The CDR3 nucleotides are TGTGCCAGCAGTTCGAACAGGGGGCTCGCTGGAAACACCATATATTTT. This translates into CASSSNRGLAGNTIYF. The chain couples TRBV6-5 to TRBJ1-3; TRBD1 aligns across 9 bases. Germline lookup yields CDR1 MNHEY and CDR2 SVGAGI. This CDR3 has 16 residues. V trimming: 4 bases; J trimming: 2 bases; junction bases outside the gene matches: 6.

The J gene is TRBJ2-5, the V gene TRBV19, with a weak D call TRBD2 (6 bases). Germline V gives CDR1 LNHDA, CDR2 SQIVND (reference sequence). Between the trimmed V and J ends, which lost 3 bases and 2 bases, there was a span of 10 bases. This CDR3 spans 14 amino acids. CDR3 DNA sequence: TGTGCCAGTAGTATTGGGAGGTTGCAAGAGACCCAGTACTTC. It translates to CASSIGRLQETQYF.

The rearrangement links TRBV4-3 to TRBJ2-1, with 11 bases matching TRBD2. Germline V gene sequence: CDR1 LGHNA, CDR2 YSLEER. This CDR3 contains 20 residues. The V gene end was trimmed by 1 base and the J gene end by 4 bases; junction bases not matched to a gene: 15. The CDR3 DNA reads TGCGCCAGCAGCCAAGCTGCCTGGGGGCGACTAGCGGGGCTTTACAATGAGCAGTTCTTC. Translating gives CASSQAAWGRLAGLYNEQFF.

The genes are TRBV30 and TRBJ1-2, with 12 nucleotides matching TRBD1. Per germline, CDR1 GTSNPN and CDR2 SVGIG (reference sequence). The length of the CDR3 is 12 residues. V shed 2 bases and J 13 bases; nucleotides not matched to a gene: 5. The CDR3 coding sequence is TGTGCCTGGAGTCGGGACAGGGGGCTTGCCACCTTC. Protein product: CAWSRDRGLATF.

This clone has more than one count but fewer than ten. The chain is built from TRBV27 and TRBJ1-6, with TRBD1 identical over 9 bases. CDR1 and CDR2 from the germline V gene are MNHEY and SMNVEV (reference sequence). The ends lost 4 bases at V and 7 bases at J; junction bases unmatched: 17. The CDR3 length is 19 residues. CDR3 nucleotides: TGTGCCAGCAGTTCCAGTCGCCGGGACAGGGCTTGGACAAATTCACCCCTCCACTTT. This sequence encodes CASSSSRRDRAWTNSPLHF.

V and J are TRBV25-1 and TRBJ2-7; the D is unclear. The CDR3 spans 13 residues. V was clipped by 6 bases and J by 7 bases, with 16 bases between them. CDR1 and CDR2 (germline): MGHDK, SYGVNS. CDR3 protein: CASSPQARAEQYF. CDR3 DNA sequence: TGTGCCAGCAGCCCTCAGGCCAGAGCAGAGCAGTACTTC.

V is TRBV18 and J is TRBJ2-3, with 9 bases that match TRBD1. Trimming removed 3 bases from V and 5 bases from J; junction bases left unmatched: 6. In germline, CDR1 is KGHSH, CDR2 LQKENI. CDR3 size: 15 residues. The CDR3 nucleotides are TGTGCCAGCTCACCCCGGACAGGGGCCCAAGATACGCAGTATTTT. This encodes CASSPRTGAQDTQYF.

The chain couples TRBV9 to TRBJ1-1, with no clear D. Germline assignment: CDR1 SGDLS and CDR2 YYNGEE. The CDR3 length is 15 residues. V was cut by 0 bases and J by 0 bases, with 9 bases left in between. CDR3 coding DNA: TGTGCCAGCAGCGTAGGGCAGGTCATGAACACTGAAGCTTTCTTT. Its translation: CASSVGQVMNTEAFF.

This clone has more than one count but fewer than ten. V and J are TRBV6-4 and TRBJ1-5, with a possible D match to TRBD1 (5 bases). The CDR3 runs to 14 residues. Germline V gene sequence: CDR1 MRHNA, CDR2 SNTAGT. Between the trimmed V and J ends, which lost 8 bases and 0 bases, there was a span of 11 bases. CDR3: CASPTVNSNQPQHF. The DNA of the CDR3 is TGTGCCAGCCCGACAGTTAATAGCAATCAGCCCCAGCATTTT.

This clone was found once. This CDR3 reads CASSSGQTTNEKLFF. CDR3 DNA sequence: TGCGCCAGCAGCTCCGGACAGACAACTAATGAAAAACTGTTTTTT. The gene calls are TRBV5-1 and TRBJ1-4; D is perhaps TRBD1 (6 bases). The CDR3 loop spans 15 amino acids. The V gene's germline CDR1 is SGHRS and CDR2 YFSETQ. Trimming stripped 3 bases from V and 0 bases from J, with 9 bases between.

The J gene is TRBJ1-1, the V gene TRBV9; 11 bases are shared with TRBD1. The V gene end was trimmed by 3 bases and the J gene end by 0 bases; junction bases not matched to a gene: 7. The germline V gene has CDR1 SGDLS and CDR2 YYNGEE. The CDR3 sequence is 17 residues long. CDR3 residues: CASSGRTGGPMNTEAFF. For the CDR3, the DNA is TGTGCCAGCAGCGGAAGGACAGGGGGCCCTATGAACACTGAAGCTTTCTTT.

The V call is TRBV6-1, the J call TRBJ1-2; TRBD1 matches at 10 bases. The CDR3 totals 12 residues. The germline V gene encodes CDR1 MNHNS and CDR2 SASEGT. V dropped 4 bases and J dropped 13; count of bases not matched to a gene: 6. The CDR3 spells CASSGRQGAGTF. The CDR3 DNA reads TGTGCCAGCAGTGGCCGACAGGGGGCAGGCACCTTC.

This clone has more than one count but fewer than ten. The chain carries TRBV5-6 and TRBJ1-1, with 7 nucleotides matching TRBD1. The CDR3 extends over 15 amino acids. Germline CDR1 SGHDT, CDR2 YYEEEE. The ends lost 4 bases at V and 1 base at J; junction bases unmatched: 7. Written as DNA, the CDR3 is TGTGCCAGCAGCGGGGACAGCCGGGGGAACACTGAAGCTTTCTTT. Amino acid sequence: CASSGDSRGNTEAFF.

The gene calls are TRBV4-3 and TRBJ1-1, with a possible D match to TRBD1 (6 bases). This CDR3 is built from 15 residues. Trimming stripped 0 bases from V and 8 bases from J, with 16 bases between. From germline, CDR1 is LGHNA and CDR2 YSLEER. CDR3 sequence reads: CASSQDHGGLGEAFF. The CDR3 DNA reads as TGCGCCAGCAGCCAAGATCACGGGGGGCTGGGAGAAGCTTTCTTT.

The chain uses TRBV7-2 and TRBJ1-2; a weak D match, TRBD1 (5 bases). The CDR3 totals 17 residues. Between the trimmed V and J ends, which lost 1 base and 2 bases, there was a span of 17 bases. The germline gives CDR1 SGHTA, CDR2 FQGNSA. CDR3 in DNA: TGTGCCAGCAGCTTAGGGTGGGGGGAAAATATAAACTATGGCTACACCTTC. This translates into CASSLGWGENINYGYTF.

This clone was picked up one time. V gene TRBV5-4 combines with J gene TRBJ2-5, with TRBD2 matching over 10 bases. V was pared by 4 bases and J by 1 base, with 4 bases of the junction left unmatched. This CDR3 is built from 15 residues. The germline gives CDR1 SGHNT, CDR2 YYREEE (reference sequence). The CDR3 DNA reads TGTGCCAGCAGCCCCCAGCGGGGGGGCCAAGAGACCCAGTACTTC. Residues: CASSPQRGGQETQYF.

This clone was picked up a small number of times. This chain joins TRBV2 and TRBJ2-3; TRBD2 matches 7 bases. Trimming cost V 5 bases and J 4 bases; bases outside gene matches: 12. This CDR3 is 16 amino acids long. Germline CDR1 is SNHLY and CDR2 is FYNNEI. CDR3 protein: CASSPSPGTTSDTQYF. In DNA, the CDR3 is TGTGCCAGCAGTCCCTCCCCCGGGACTACCTCAGATACGCAGTATTTT.